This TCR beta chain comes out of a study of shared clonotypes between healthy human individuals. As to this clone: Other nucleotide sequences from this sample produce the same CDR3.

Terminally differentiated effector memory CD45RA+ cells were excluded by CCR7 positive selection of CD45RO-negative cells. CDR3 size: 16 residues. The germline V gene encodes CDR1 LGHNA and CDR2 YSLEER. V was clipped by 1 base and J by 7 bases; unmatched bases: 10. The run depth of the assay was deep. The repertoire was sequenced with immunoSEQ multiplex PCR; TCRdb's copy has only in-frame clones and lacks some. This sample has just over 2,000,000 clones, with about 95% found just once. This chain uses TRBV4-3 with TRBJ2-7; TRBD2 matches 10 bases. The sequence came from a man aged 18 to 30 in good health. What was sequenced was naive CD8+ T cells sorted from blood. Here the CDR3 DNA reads TGCGCCAGCAGCCAAGGGAGATCAGCGGGAGGGTGGGAGCAGTACTTC. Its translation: CASSQGRSAGGWEQYF.